Following are 14 T cell receptor beta chains from one sample sequenced in a study of T cells in Graves' hyperthyroidism and ophthalmopathy. RNA transcripts yielded amplified TCR beta CDR3 regions. Initially, a first-round RT-PCR of the TCR CDR3 employed the HTBI primer set. Each CDR3 protein is one row after TCRdb ran MiXCR on the multiplex PCR reads. The repertoire consists of nearly 600,000 distinct CDR3 sequences, with around 14% occurring once and the leading ten covering roughly 6.2%. Sequencing was carried out using blood. These TCRs come from a woman in her 30s with Graves' hyperthyroidism that later progressed to Graves' ophthalmopathy.

The CDR3 region is CSARDVAAGSSTDTQYF. CDR3 bases: TGCAGTGCTAGAGATGTCGCGGCAGGCTCTAGCACAGATACGCAGTATTTT. The V gene is TRBV20-1, the J gene TRBJ2-3; no definite D call. Deletions cut 0 bases from V and 0 bases from J, with 16 bases between. The germline CDR1 and CDR2 sequences are DFQATT and SNEGSKA (reference sequence). This CDR3 contains 17 residues.

This clonotype appeared many times. The CDR3 is CASSESGGNQPQHF. The CDR3 bases are TGTGCCAGCAGTGAATCTGGGGGCAATCAGCCCCAGCATTTT. V usage is TRBV6-1 and J usage is TRBJ1-5; D is unclear. Trimming pared 2 bases from V and 2 bases from J, leaving 7 bases between. The germline V gene encodes CDR1 MNHNS and CDR2 SASEGT. CDR3 size: 14 residues.

The table lists this clonotype with a few counts. The chain couples TRBV7-9 to TRBJ2-2, with TRBD1 as a possible D gene (5 bases). The germline V and J ends were trimmed by 2 bases and 8 bases, with 12 bases remaining between them. The CDR3 length is 14 residues. Germline assignment: CDR1 SEHNR and CDR2 FQNEAQ (reference sequence). This CDR3 is CASSLLRDGGELFF. In nucleotides, the CDR3 is TGTGCCAGCAGCTTACTCAGGGATGGTGGGGAGCTGTTTTTT.

In the case of this clonotype: A much more abundant neighbour one base away suggests this may be a read error. The chain couples TRBV19 to TRBJ1-5, with D unresolved. Looked up from germline, CDR1 is LNHDA and CDR2 is SQIVND (reference sequence). Trimming removed 1 base from V and 6 bases from J, with 13 bases in between. The CDR3 covers 15 residues. In nucleotides, the CDR3 is TGTGCCAGTAGTATAGGCAGATCAAGCGGTCAGCCCCAGCATTTT. This encodes CASSIGRSSGQPQHF.

There are many counts of this clonotype. V gene TRBV12-3 or TRBV12-4 combines with J gene TRBJ2-1, with 12 bases lining up with TRBD2. The CDR3 runs to 14 residues. Germline trimming cut 6 bases from V and 6 bases from J; bases unmatched to any gene: 3. The CDR3 reads CASSGLAGSNEQFF. The CDR3 nucleotides are TGTGCCAGCAGCGGACTAGCGGGATCCAATGAGCAGTTCTTC.

This clonotype occurred a few times. This rearrangement joins TRBV7-8 to TRBJ2-1; 7 positions match TRBD2. Germline V gene sequence: CDR1 SGHVS, CDR2 FQNEAQ. This CDR3 has 16 residues. The V gene end was trimmed by 6 bases and the J gene end by 0 bases; junction bases not matched to a gene: 8. CDR3: CASRRTGGSSYNEQFF. DNA for the CDR3: TGTGCCAGCAGAAGAACGGGAGGTAGCTCCTACAATGAGCAGTTCTTC.

There are many counts of this clonotype. This chain uses TRBV5-6 with TRBJ2-5, with D maybe TRBD2 (5 bases). This CDR3 has 15 amino acids. With 5 bases removed from V and 0 bases from J, the gap between germline ends came to 14 bases. Germline loops: CDR1 SGHDT, CDR2 YYEEEE. The CDR3 region is CASSTRGLNQETQYF. The DNA of the CDR3 is TGTGCCAGCAGTACAAGAGGACTGAACCAAGAGACCCAGTACTTC.

This clonotype was detected a few times. The rearrangement links TRBV12-5 to TRBJ1-5; D is uncertain. The CDR3 length is 12 residues. Trimming took 3 bases from V and 9 from J, leaving 9 bases between them. Germline CDR1 is LGHNT and CDR2 is FRNRAP. CDR3 loop: CASGFLGGPQHF. The CDR3 bases are TGTGCTAGTGGTTTCCTCGGAGGGCCCCAGCATTTT.

In this sample, this clonotype turned up many times. This rearrangement joins TRBV12-5 to TRBJ2-1, with 8 bases lining up with TRBD2. The CDR3 is made up of 16 amino acids. Germline trimming cut 0 bases from V and 6 bases from J; bases unmatched to any gene: 7. CDR1 and CDR2 from the germline V gene are LGHNT and FRNRAP. The DNA of the CDR3 is TGTGCTAGTGGTTTGGTACTTACCCGGGAGGGCAATGAGCAGTTCTTC. Amino acids: CASGLVLTREGNEQFF.

At least ten counts were recorded for this clonotype. The chain uses TRBV19 and TRBJ2-4, with D perhaps matching TRBD2 (5 bases). The V and J ends lost 3 bases and 0 bases respectively, with 15 bases between them. Looked up from germline, CDR1 is LNHDA and CDR2 is SQIVND (reference sequence). The CDR3 has 17 residues. The CDR3: CASSMGSRAGAKNIQYF. CDR3 coding DNA: TGTGCCAGTAGTATGGGTTCGCGTGCGGGAGCCAAAAACATTCAGTACTTC.

The chain has TRBV5-5 and TRBJ2-1; perhaps D is TRBD1 or TRBD2 (5 bases each). CDR1 SGHKS and CDR2 YYEKEE come from the germline V gene (reference sequence). V was shortened by 2 bases and J by 4 bases, with 16 bases between the two germline ends. The CDR3 extends over 16 amino acids. The CDR3 here is CASSLVGVPRYNEQFF. In DNA, the CDR3 is TGTGCCAGCAGCTTAGTGGGGGTGCCCCGATACAATGAGCAGTTCTTC. The complete variable domain, with remaining parts taken from reference TRBV5-5 and TRBJ2-1, reads DAGVTQSPTHLIKTRGQQVTLRCSPISGHKSVSWYQQVLGQGPQFIFQYYEKEERGRGNFPDRFSARQFPNYSSELNVNALLLGDSALYLCASSLVGVPRYNEQFFGPGTRLTVL.

This clonotype occurred a few times. This chain uses TRBV20-1 with TRBJ2-1, with 12 bases aligning to TRBD2. Germline trimming cut 8 bases from V and 4 bases from J; bases unmatched to any gene: 12. The CDR3 has 16 amino acids. Germline assignment: CDR1 DFQATT and CDR2 SNEGSKA (reference sequence). The CDR3: CSPKRGGTSGYNEQFF. The CDR3 DNA sequence: TGCAGTCCCAAGAGGGGAGGGACTAGCGGGTACAATGAGCAGTTCTTC.

This sequence joins TRBV19 and TRBJ1-1, with D possibly TRBD1 on 5 matching bases. CDR1 and CDR2 from the germline V gene are LNHDA and SQIVND (reference sequence). The CDR3 runs 18 residues. Trimming pared 0 bases from V and 0 bases from J, leaving 17 bases between. The CDR3 sequence is CASSIDSVPRGMNTEAFF. Here the CDR3 DNA reads TGTGCCAGTAGTATAGACTCGGTCCCTCGGGGGATGAACACTGAAGCTTTCTTT.

This clonotype showed up just a few times. This rearrangement joins TRBV14 to TRBJ1-4, with 7 nucleotides matching TRBD1. Germline assignment: CDR1 SGHDN and CDR2 FVKESK. J lost 3 bases, V lost 5 bases, and 6 bases had no gene match. The CDR3 runs 15 residues. DNA for the CDR3: TGTGCCAGCAGCGACCGGGACAGTGCTAATGAAAAACTGTTTTTT. It translates to CASSDRDSANEKLFF.